This T cell receptor beta chain was identified in a study of blood T cell repertoires in COVID-19. Whole-study context: PBMCs, B-cell-depleted T cells, or T cells were the source of the cDNA or gDNA that made up the material.

It was during active infection that Seattle patients were enrolled and then longitudinally followed. Germline V gene lookup returns CDR1 GTSNPN and CDR2 SVGIG (reference sequence). CDR3 length: 15 amino acids. After removal of 5 bases from V and 2 bases from J, the junction contained 7 bases not matched to a gene. Produced via immunoSEQ multiplex PCR; TCRdb's table is partial and in-frame only. Among approximately 170,000 clones listed, under 85% were seen once. The sequencing sample was made of peripheral blood. The source is a woman aged 70-85 years with COVID-19, enrolled during active disease. The J gene is TRBJ1-5, the V gene TRBV30, with TRBD1 identical over 9 bases. The CDR3, as DNA: TGTGCCTGGGACACAGGGGGCAAGGGCAATCAGCCCCAGCATTTT. It translates to CAWDTGGKGNQPQHF.